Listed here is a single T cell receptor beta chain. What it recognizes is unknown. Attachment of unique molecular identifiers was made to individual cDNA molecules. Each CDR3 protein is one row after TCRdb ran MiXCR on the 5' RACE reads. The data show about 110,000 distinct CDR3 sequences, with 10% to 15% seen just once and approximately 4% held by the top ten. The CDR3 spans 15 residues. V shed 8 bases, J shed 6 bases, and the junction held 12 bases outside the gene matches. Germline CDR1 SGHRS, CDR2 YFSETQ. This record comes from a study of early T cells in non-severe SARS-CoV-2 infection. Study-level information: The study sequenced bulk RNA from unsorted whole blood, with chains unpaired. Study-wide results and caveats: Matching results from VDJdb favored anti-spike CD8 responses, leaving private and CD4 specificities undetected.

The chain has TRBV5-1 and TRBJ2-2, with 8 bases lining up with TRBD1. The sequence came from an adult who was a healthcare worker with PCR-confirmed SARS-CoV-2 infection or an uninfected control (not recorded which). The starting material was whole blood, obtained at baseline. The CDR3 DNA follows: TGCGCCAGTCTACCTTATCAGGGGGCTTCCGGGGAGCTGTTTTTT. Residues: CASLPYQGASGELFF.